Shown below are 5 T cell receptor beta chains from a single sample sequenced in a study of vaccination and CD4 T cells after COVID-19. Documented treatment: roughly 10-day PBMC culture with coronavirus spike peptide pools or control peptides (ViraFEST assay). Investigators obtained the unexposed donor's CD4+ T cells before the COVID-19 pandemic (2011-2018). These receptors are not linked to any known antigen. Sequencing of DNA taken from cultured CD4+ T cells relied on the Oncomine TCR Beta short-read assay. Genomic DNA extraction was carried out from cultured CD4+ T cells. TCRdb analysed the PCR reads with MiXCR anew, one entry per CDR3 protein. This sample has approximately 11,000 distinct CDR3 sequences, with 30% to 50% found just once. Sequencing input: CD4+ T cells from blood, cultured in vitro. These receptors all come from a human donor in good health.

This clonotype has only a few counts. V and J are TRBV28 and TRBJ2-7; D gene unclear. This CDR3 spans 13 amino acids. The germline CDR1 and CDR2 sequences are MDHEN and SYDVKM. Trimming removed 3 bases from V and 7 bases from J, with 13 bases in between. CDR3 in amino acids: CASSFRTLGEQYF. The CDR3 bases are TGTGCCAGCAGTTTTAGGACCCTGGGGGAGCAGTACTTC.

This clonotype was seen a few times. The chain joins TRBV4-3 to TRBJ1-3; no reliable D call. The CDR3 is 17 amino acids. V was shortened by 0 bases and J by 2 bases, with 14 bases between the two germline ends. The germline V gene encodes CDR1 LGHNA and CDR2 YSLEER. The chain's CDR3 is CASSQEAGLGAGNTIYF. CDR3 DNA: TGCGCCAGCAGCCAAGAAGCGGGATTGGGCGCTGGAAACACCATATATTTT.

This clonotype is medium-sized by share. The chain links TRBV15 to TRBJ1-2, with D possibly matching TRBD1 (5 bases). This CDR3 comprises 14 residues. The germline CDR1 and CDR2 sequences are LNHNV and YYDKDF (reference sequence). With 5 bases removed from V and 4 bases from J, the gap between germline ends came to 14 bases. The CDR3 DNA sequence: TGTGCCACCAGCCCGCCGGGGCTTTCCTATGGCTACACCTTC. Translation: CATSPPGLSYGYTF.

This clonotype was found a few times. This chain connects TRBV7-6 to TRBJ1-5; D is unclear. This CDR3 has 12 amino acids. Germline CDR1 reads SGHVS; CDR2 reads FNYEAQ. Trimming removed 5 bases from V and 10 bases from J, with 12 bases in between. The CDR3 DNA is TGTGCCAGCAGCCCGTACGGGGAACCCCAGCATTTT. Its translation: CASSPYGEPQHF.

This clonotype was observed a handful of times. The V call is TRBV7-2, the J call TRBJ2-7; TRBD2 matches 10 bases. Trimming removed 10 bases from V and 6 bases from J; junction bases left unmatched: 6. Germline CDR1 SGHTA, CDR2 FQGNSA. The CDR3 is 12 amino acids. This chain's CDR3 is CATSGREAEQYF. In DNA, the CDR3 is TGTGCCACTAGCGGGAGAGAAGCCGAGCAGTACTTC.